The clone carrying this T cell receptor (beta chain) was picked up a small number of times. Antigen unknown. The CDR3 has 14 residues. The V end was cut by 2 bases, the J end by 0 bases, with 7 bases between. Germline loops: CDR1 MNHNY, CDR2 SVGAGI (reference sequence). The data belong to a study of T cells after yellow fever vaccination. The study, taken as a whole, reports: Post-booster samples contained most primary-vaccination clones (nearly 98% CD4, 88% CD8).

TCRdb re-analysed the 5' RACE reads in MiXCR, keeping a single row per CDR3 protein. In the table there are about 260,000 distinct CDR3 sequences, about 5.2% of which are singletons. The sample here was CD4+ T cells sorted from PBMCs, taken on the day of the yellow fever booster vaccination. The V call is TRBV6-6, the J call TRBJ1-1; no reliable D call. The receptor was derived from a man between 18 and 35 years old who received the YFV17D yellow fever vaccine. The CDR3 region is CASSYANMNTEAFF. The CDR3 DNA sequence: TGTGCCAGCAGTTACGCTAACATGAACACTGAAGCTTTCTTT.